What follows are 8 T cell receptor beta chains derived from one specimen sequenced in a study of human T cells and chemical hapten exposure. TCRdb fed the RACE reads into MiXCR, producing one record per CDR3 protein. The data contain some 70,000 distinct CDR3 sequences, 9% to 12% of them seen just once; the ten biggest clones take up around 7%. Time point meaning: patch test 2, 6 weeks after DPC sensitization. Indicated treatment: therapeutic diphenylcyclopropenone sensitization with weekly scalp DPC. Material: whole blood, obtained in connection with sensitization to the hapten diphenylcyclopropenone (DPC). These receptors were taken from a woman aged 50 to 60 with alopecia areata. Some clones in this sample may be carry-over from other donors' samples.

Only a few counts were recorded for this clonotype. The CDR3 coding sequence is TGTGCCAGCTCACCGACAGTCCCAGAGGCCCAGCATTTT. It is translated as CASSPTVPEAQHF. The chain recombines TRBV18 with TRBJ1-5; weak D call: TRBD1 (5 bases). The V end was cut by 3 bases, the J end by 11 bases, with 14 bases between. The length of the CDR3 is 13 residues. CDR1 and CDR2 from the germline V gene are KGHSH and LQKENI.

This clonotype was observed a handful of times. The chain recombines TRBV11-2 with TRBJ2-6; D uncertain. Trimming removed 2 bases from V and 0 bases from J, with 14 bases in between. Germline loops: CDR1 SGHAT, CDR2 FQNNGV. The CDR3 spans 18 residues. The CDR3 sequence is CASSLLKGLVSGANVLTF. The CDR3, as DNA: TGTGCCAGCAGCTTATTGAAGGGCCTCGTCTCTGGGGCCAACGTCCTGACTTTC.

In its sample, this clonotype was seen a few times. The chain has TRBV19 and TRBJ1-5; no definite D call. V gave up 8 bases and J gave up 3 bases, with 8 bases separating them. The CDR3 loop spans 12 amino acids. Per germline, CDR1 LNHDA and CDR2 SQIVND (reference sequence). DNA of the CDR3: TGTGCCAGTCGTCCCTACAATCAGCCCCAGCATTTT. It encodes CASRPYNQPQHF.

This chain joins TRBV21-1 and TRBJ2-1. TRBV21-1 is listed as a pseudogene. This CDR3 is 16 amino acids long. The DNA of the CDR3 is TGTGCCAGCAGCAAACCTCTCGCGAGCTCCTACGATGAGCAGTTCTTC. Translated, it gives CASSKPLASSYDEQFF.

The sample holds a few counts of this clonotype. The J gene is TRBJ1-1, the V gene TRBV29-1; the D is unclear. Looked up from germline, CDR1 is SQVTM and CDR2 is ANQGSEA. CDR3 length: 13 residues. The germline V and J ends were trimmed by 1 base and 1 base, with 7 bases remaining between them. The CDR3 loop is CSVEAITNTEAFF. CDR3 nucleotides: TGCAGCGTTGAAGCAATTACGAACACTGAAGCTTTCTTT.

This clonotype was seen a few times. This chain joins TRBV7-2 and TRBJ2-1; 8 bases line up with TRBD2. The CDR3 runs 17 residues. Germline values: CDR1 SGHTA, CDR2 FQGNSA. The V gene end was trimmed by 4 bases and the J gene end by 6 bases; junction bases not matched to a gene: 14. CDR3 nucleotide sequence: TGTGCCAGCAGCTCAAGCTCGGGACTAGGGGCGGGCAATGAGCAGTTCTTC. This encodes CASSSSSGLGAGNEQFF.

This clonotype was recorded at least ten times. The chain couples TRBV12-3 or TRBV12-4 to TRBJ2-2; D is possibly TRBD2 (6 bases). This CDR3 region has 13 residues. The V gene lost 5 bases and the J gene lost 6 bases, with 10 bases spanning the gap. CDR3 in amino acids: CASSPRESGELFF. CDR3 sequence (DNA): TGTGCCAGCAGTCCTCGGGAGTCCGGGGAGCTGTTTTTT.

The chain employs TRBV12-3 or TRBV12-4 and TRBJ2-3, with D unresolved. Trimming removed 3 bases from V and 4 bases from J, with 8 bases in between. The CDR3 has 13 amino acids. CDR3 nucleotide sequence: TGTGCCAGCAGTTTGGGTGGCGCAGATACGCAGTATTTT. It is translated as CASSLGGADTQYF.